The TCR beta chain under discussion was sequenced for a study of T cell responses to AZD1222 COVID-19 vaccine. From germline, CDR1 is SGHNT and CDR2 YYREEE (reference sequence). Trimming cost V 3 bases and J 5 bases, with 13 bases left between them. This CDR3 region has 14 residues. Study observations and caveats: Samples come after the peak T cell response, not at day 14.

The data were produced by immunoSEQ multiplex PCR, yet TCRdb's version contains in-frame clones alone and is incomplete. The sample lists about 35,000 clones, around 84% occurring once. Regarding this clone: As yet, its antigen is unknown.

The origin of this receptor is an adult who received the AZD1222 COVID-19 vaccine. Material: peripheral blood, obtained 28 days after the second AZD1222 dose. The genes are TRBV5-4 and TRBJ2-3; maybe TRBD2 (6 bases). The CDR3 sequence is CASSSTMGGDTQYF. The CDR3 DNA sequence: TGTGCCAGCAGCTCTACGATGGGGGGAGATACGCAGTATTTT.